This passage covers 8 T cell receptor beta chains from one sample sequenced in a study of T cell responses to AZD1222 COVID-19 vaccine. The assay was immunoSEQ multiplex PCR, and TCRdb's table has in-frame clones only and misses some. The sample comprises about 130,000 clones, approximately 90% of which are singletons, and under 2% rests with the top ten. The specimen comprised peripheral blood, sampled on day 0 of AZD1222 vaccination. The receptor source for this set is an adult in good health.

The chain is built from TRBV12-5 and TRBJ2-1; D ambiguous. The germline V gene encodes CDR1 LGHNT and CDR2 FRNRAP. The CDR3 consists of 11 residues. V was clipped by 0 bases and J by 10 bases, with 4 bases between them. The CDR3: CASGLVGEQFF. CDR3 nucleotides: TGTGCTAGTGGTTTGGTTGGGGAGCAGTTCTTC.

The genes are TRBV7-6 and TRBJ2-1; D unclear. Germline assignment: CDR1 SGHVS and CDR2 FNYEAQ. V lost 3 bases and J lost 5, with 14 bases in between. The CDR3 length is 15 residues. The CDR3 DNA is TGTGCCAGCAGCTTGATCAACGGCGTTGACAATGAGCAGTTCTTC. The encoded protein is CASSLINGVDNEQFF. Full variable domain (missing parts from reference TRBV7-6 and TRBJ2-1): GAGVSQSPRYKVTKRGQDVALRCDPISGHVSLYWYRQALGQGPEFLTYFNYEAQQDKSGLPNDRFSAERPEGSISTLTIQRTEQRDSAMYRCASSLINGVDNEQFFGPGTRLTVL.

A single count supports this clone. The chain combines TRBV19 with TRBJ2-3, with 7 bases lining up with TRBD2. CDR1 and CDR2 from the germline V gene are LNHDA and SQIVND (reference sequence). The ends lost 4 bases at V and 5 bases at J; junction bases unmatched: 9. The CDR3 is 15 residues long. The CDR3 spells CASSTAGPLGDTQYF. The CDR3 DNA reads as TGTGCCAGTAGTACAGCGGGGCCTCTGGGAGATACGCAGTATTTT.

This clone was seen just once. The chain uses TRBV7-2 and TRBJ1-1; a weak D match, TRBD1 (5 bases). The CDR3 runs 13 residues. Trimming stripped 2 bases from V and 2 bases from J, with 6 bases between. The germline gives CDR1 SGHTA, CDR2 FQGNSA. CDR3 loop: CASSLRGNTEAFF. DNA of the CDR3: TGTGCCAGCAGCTTAAGGGGTAACACTGAAGCTTTCTTT.

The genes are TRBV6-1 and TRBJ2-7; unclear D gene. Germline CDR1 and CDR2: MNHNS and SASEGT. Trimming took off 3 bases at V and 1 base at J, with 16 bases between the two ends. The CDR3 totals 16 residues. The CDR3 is CASSDYSALGSYEQYF. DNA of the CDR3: TGTGCCAGCAGTGACTACTCGGCCCTTGGTTCCTACGAGCAGTACTTC.

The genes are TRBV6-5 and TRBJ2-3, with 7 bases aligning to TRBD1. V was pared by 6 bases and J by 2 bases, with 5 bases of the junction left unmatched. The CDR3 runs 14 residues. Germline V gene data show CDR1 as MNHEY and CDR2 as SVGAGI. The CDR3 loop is CASRLGTATDTQYF. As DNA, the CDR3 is TGTGCCAGCAGGCTAGGGACAGCCACAGATACGCAGTATTTT.

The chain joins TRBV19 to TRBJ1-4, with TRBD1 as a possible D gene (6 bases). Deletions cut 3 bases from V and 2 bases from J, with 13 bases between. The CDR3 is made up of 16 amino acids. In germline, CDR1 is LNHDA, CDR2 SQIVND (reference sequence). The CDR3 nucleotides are TGTGCCAGTAGTATCGCCACAGGGACGACTAATGAAAAACTGTTTTTT. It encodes CASSIATGTTNEKLFF.

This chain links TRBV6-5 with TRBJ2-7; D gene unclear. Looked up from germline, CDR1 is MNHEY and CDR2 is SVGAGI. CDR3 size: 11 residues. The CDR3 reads CPVAGSYEQYF. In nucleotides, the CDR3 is TGTCCGGTGGCAGGTTCTTACGAGCAGTACTTC.